This is a list of T cell receptor beta chains from one sample in a study of T cells in Graves' hyperthyroidism and ophthalmopathy. Each CDR3 protein is one row after TCRdb ran MiXCR on the multiplex PCR reads. The table has about 380,000 distinct CDR3 sequences, approximately 17% seen once. The sequenced material came from blood. The origin of the receptors is a man aged 18-30 years with Graves' ophthalmopathy. Both conserved end residues are part of each CDR3. Fields, in order: D gene, V gene, J gene, clone size, CDR3 DNA, CDR3 protein. A D gene is named only where the DNA matches it firmly. Clone size, where shown, is once, few, many, or a class for clones that have expanded.

d_gene: -
v_gene: TRBV28
j_gene: TRBJ2-7
abundance: -
CDR3nt: TGTGCCAGCAGTCGCCCCGGGACACATTCCTACGAGCAGTACTTC
CDR3aa: CASSRPGTHSYEQYF

d_gene: -
v_gene: TRBV4-1
j_gene: TRBJ1-2
abundance: -
CDR3nt: TGCGCCAGCAGCCCCCACGGACGGGGGGGTGATGGCTACACCTTC
CDR3aa: CASSPHGRGGDGYTF

d_gene: -
v_gene: TRBV20-1
j_gene: TRBJ1-5
abundance: -
CDR3nt: TGCAGTGCTACGGGGGCGCGGAGCAATCAGCCCCAGCATTTT
CDR3aa: CSATGARSNQPQHF

d_gene: -
v_gene: TRBV5-1
j_gene: TRBJ2-2
abundance: few
CDR3nt: TGCGCCAGCAGCCGTAACACAGGTTCCGCCGGGGAGCTGTTTTTT
CDR3aa: CASSRNTGSAGELFF

d_gene: -
v_gene: TRBV30
j_gene: TRBJ2-4
abundance: -
CDR3nt: TGTGCCTGGAGTGTAGGGCGGGAAAACATTCAGTACTTC
CDR3aa: CAWSVGRENIQYF

d_gene: -
v_gene: TRBV2
j_gene: TRBJ2-1
abundance: -
CDR3nt: TGTGCCAGCTCCCGCCGTGGGGTATCGTACAATGAGCAGTTCTTC
CDR3aa: CASSRRGVSYNEQFF

d_gene: -
v_gene: TRBV11-1
j_gene: TRBJ2-7
abundance: many
CDR3nt: TGTGCCAGCAGCCTGGACACCACCTACGAGCAGTACTTC
CDR3aa: CASSLDTTYEQYF

d_gene: -
v_gene: TRBV12-3/TRBV12-4
j_gene: TRBJ2-7
abundance: many
CDR3nt: TGTGCCAGCAGTTTCAGAGGTCCAGGGCCTGGGGGGGAGCAGTACTTC
CDR3aa: CASSFRGPGPGGEQYF

d_gene: -
v_gene: TRBV7-9
j_gene: TRBJ1-2
abundance: many
CDR3nt: TGTGCCAGCAGTCCCGTCCTGGGACCTAACTATGGCTACACCTTC
CDR3aa: CASSPVLGPNYGYTF

d_gene: -
v_gene: TRBV28
j_gene: TRBJ1-6
abundance: few
CDR3nt: TGTGCCACAGGTGGTGGGGGGGCAGGGACTAATTCACCCCTCCACTTT
CDR3aa: CATGGGGAGTNSPLHF

d_gene: TRBD1
v_gene: TRBV5-1
j_gene: TRBJ1-2
abundance: many
CDR3nt: TGCGCCAGCAGCTTGGAAGGGGGCTTCGACTATGGCTACACCTTC
CDR3aa: CASSLEGGFDYGYTF